This TCR beta chain came from a study of CD8 T cells in ankylosing spondylitis. TCRdb ran MiXCR on the 5' RACE reads and lists one entry per CDR3 protein. The top ten clones hold 1.4% of a sample with 35,000 to 45,000 distinct CDR3 sequences, around 10% of them seen once. The sample was blood, either unsorted or a sorted T cell fraction (not recorded which). This clonotype was sampled from a male donor with ankylosing spondylitis or in good health (not recorded which).

The CDR3 region is CASSLGTPLDNEQFF. Written as DNA, the CDR3 is TGTGCCAGCAGCTTAGGGACTCCACTAGATAATGAGCAGTTCTTC. This chain uses TRBV7-2 with TRBJ2-1; D might be TRBD2 (5 bases). The CDR3 covers 15 residues. V lost 1 base and J lost 7, with 14 bases in between. From germline, CDR1 is SGHTA and CDR2 FQGNSA. The full variable domain, completed using reference TRBV7-2 and TRBJ2-1, is GAGVSQSPSNKVTEKGKDVELRCDPISGHTALYWYRQSLGQGLEFLIYFQGNSAPDKSGLPSDRFSAERTGGSVSTLTIQRTQQEDSAVYLCASSLGTPLDNEQFFGPGTRLTVL.